These 24 T cell receptor beta chains originate from one sample sequenced in a study of STAT5B mutations in CD4+ large granular lymphocyte leukemia. TCRdb's copy holds only in-frame clones and misses some; the assay was immunoSEQ multiplex PCR. This sample has tens of thousands of clones; roughly three quarters occur once, and the top ten carry 0.4% to 0.45%. Input material: CD4+ T cells from blood buffy coats. These receptors all stem from a human donor in good health.

The rearrangement joins TRBV5-4 to TRBJ1-1, with D possibly being TRBD1 (6 bases). V was clipped by 3 bases and J by 6 bases, with 18 bases between them. Germline CDR1 SGHNT, CDR2 YYREEE (reference sequence). The CDR3 covers 15 residues. CDR3 DNA: TGTGCCAGCAGCTCAGGGAAGGGGGACATCTCTGAAGCTTTCTTT. It yields the protein CASSSGKGDISEAFF.

With respect to this clone: This specimen includes other DNA sequences encoding the same CDR3. V gene TRBV11-3 combines with J gene TRBJ2-2, with no clear D. Looked up from germline, CDR1 is SGHNT and CDR2 is YENEEA. Deletions cut 1 base from V and 5 bases from J, with 5 bases between. CDR3 length equals 13 residues. This CDR3 is CASSLVGTGELFF. The CDR3 region has the DNA TGTGCCAGCAGCTTAGTAGGAACCGGGGAGCTGTTTTTT.

The chain couples TRBV4-1 to TRBJ2-6, with a weak D call TRBD1 (7 bases). Germline V CDR1 and CDR2: MGHRA, YSYEKL. The CDR3 length is 18 residues. V lost 2 bases and J 1 base, leaving 15 bases between the germline ends. As DNA, the CDR3 is TGCGCCAGCAGCCAAATGACAGGGAGGCGTTCTGGGGCCAACGTCCTGACTTTC. It encodes CASSQMTGRRSGANVLTF.

This rearrangement joins TRBV23-1 to TRBJ2-5; D is uncertain. The tail of the sequence fits TRBJ2-7 better, so the J call may be wrong. TRBV23-1 is given ORF status, its function remaining uncertain. The length of the CDR3 is 13 residues. CDR3 sequence (DNA): TGCGCCCAGACCAGGCGGCTATCCTACGAGCAGTACTTC. Translated: CAQTRRLSYEQYF.

V gene TRBV14 combines with J gene TRBJ2-7, with D perhaps matching TRBD1 or TRBD2 (7 bases each). CDR3 length: 13 residues. Trimming cost V 0 bases and J 11 bases, with 14 bases left between them. Germline CDR1 reads SGHDN; CDR2 reads FVKESK. This chain's CDR3 is CASSQDSSGTEYF. The CDR3 DNA is TGTGCCAGCAGCCAAGATTCCAGCGGGACAGAGTACTTC.

The genes are TRBV6-5 and TRBJ2-2; D remains ambiguous. The CDR3 is made up of 11 amino acids. Germline values: CDR1 MNHEY, CDR2 SVGAGI. V lost 5 bases to trimming and J lost 7 bases, with 5 bases between them. The CDR3 nucleotides are TGTGCCAGCAGTGTTGGCGGGGAGCTGTTTTTT. Amino acids: CASSVGGELFF.

The gene calls are TRBV28 and TRBJ1-4, with D hard to call. The germline V gene has CDR1 MDHEN and CDR2 SYDVKM. The germline V and J ends were trimmed by 3 bases and 0 bases, with 5 bases remaining between them. There are 14 residues in the CDR3. CDR3 in DNA: TGTGCCAGCAGTTTCGGTGCAACTAATGAAAAACTGTTTTTT. Its translation: CASSFGATNEKLFF.

The CDR3 region is CASSRLFRVRSGYEQYF. Here the CDR3 DNA reads TGTGCCAGCAGCCGACTGTTCCGGGTTAGGAGCGGGTACGAGCAGTACTTC. The V gene is TRBV5-6, the J gene TRBJ2-7; D is perhaps TRBD2 (6 bases). This CDR3 spans 17 amino acids. CDR1 is SGHDT and CDR2 is YYEEEE in the germline V gene. V lost 4 bases, J lost 4 bases, and 24 bases lay in between.

This clone was seen only once. The V call is TRBV27, the J call TRBJ1-1, with 8 nucleotides matching TRBD1. V lost 4 bases and J lost 4; bases outside the gene matches: 11. CDR1 and CDR2 (germline): MNHEY, SMNVEV (reference sequence). The CDR3 covers 16 residues. CDR3 in DNA: TGTGCCAGCAGTTCCCTAGGGACAGGAGGGACCACTGAAGCTTTCTTT. Residues: CASSSLGTGGTTEAFF.

This clone was counted a few times. V usage is TRBV7-6 and J usage is TRBJ2-3, with TRBD2 matching 7 bases. The CDR3 loop spans 15 amino acids. The germline V gene encodes CDR1 SGHVS and CDR2 FNYEAQ. The V and J ends lost 8 bases and 2 bases, in that order; junction bases with no gene match: 10. CDR3 residues: CASGNRAGDTDTQYF. The DNA for the CDR3 is TGTGCCAGCGGTAACCGGGCGGGAGACACAGATACGCAGTATTTT.

J is TRBJ1-5 and V is TRBV19, with 7 bases aligning to TRBD1. Germline trimming cut 4 bases from V and 4 bases from J; bases unmatched to any gene: 10. Germline CDR1 is LNHDA and CDR2 is SQIVND (reference sequence). The CDR3 covers 16 residues. DNA of the CDR3: TGTGCCAGTAGTAGAAGACAGGGCCAGGGGAATCAGCCCCAGCATTTT. Residues: CASSRRQGQGNQPQHF.

The count of this clone is one. This chain's CDR3 is CAWREAGATDTQYF. The CDR3 DNA sequence: TGTGCCTGGAGGGAAGCGGGAGCTACAGATACGCAGTATTTT. The J gene is TRBJ2-3, the V gene TRBV30; 8 nucleotides align to TRBD2. Trimming at V came to 3 bases and at J to 3 bases, leaving 5 bases not matched to a gene. The CDR3 spans 14 residues. Germline CDR1 GTSNPN, CDR2 SVGIG (reference sequence).

The chain links TRBV6-5 to TRBJ2-7; unclear D gene. CDR1 and CDR2 (germline): MNHEY, SVGAGI. CDR3 length equals 12 residues. V shed 6 bases and J shed 10 bases, with 16 bases lying between them. The CDR3 protein is CASRVTQTPQYF. The CDR3 nucleotides read TGTGCCAGCAGAGTAACGCAGACTCCTCAGTACTTC.

The chain uses TRBV28 and TRBJ2-5; D gene uncertain. CDR1 and CDR2 (germline): MDHEN, SYDVKM. The CDR3 spans 14 residues. V was cut by 5 bases and J by 5 bases, with 15 bases left in between. The CDR3 bases are TGTGCCAGCAGTACCCCCGGGCAGTTGGAGACCCAGTACTTC. Translated, it gives CASSTPGQLETQYF.

This sequence joins TRBV10-3 and TRBJ2-7; TRBD2 matches 13 bases. The germline gives CDR1 ENHRY, CDR2 SYGVKD. V lost 5 bases, J lost 6 bases, and 7 bases stayed unmatched. The CDR3 loop spans 15 amino acids. The CDR3 nucleotides read TGTGCCATCAGTACGTTACTAGCGGGAGGGTCCGAGCAGTACTTC. Its protein is CAISTLLAGGSEQYF.

The V and J genes are TRBV6-6 and TRBJ1-2; D perhaps matches TRBD1 (5 bases). CDR3 length: 14 residues. V lost 7 bases, J lost 0 bases, and 12 bases lay in between. CDR1 is MNHNY, CDR2 SVGAGI, per germline (reference sequence). This CDR3 is CASTGAGANYGYTF. Here the CDR3 DNA reads TGTGCCAGCACCGGGGCAGGCGCTAACTATGGCTACACCTTC.

The rearrangement links TRBV5-1 to TRBJ1-6; maybe TRBD1 (6 bases). V was pared by 8 bases and J by 7 bases, with 16 bases between. Per germline, CDR1 SGHRS and CDR2 YFSETQ. The CDR3 has 14 amino acids. CDR3 DNA sequence: TGCGCCAGTGCCGAGGGGGTTGAAAATTCACCCCTCCACTTT. Protein sequence: CASAEGVENSPLHF.

This clone was picked up a small number of times. The J gene is TRBJ1-5, the V gene TRBV2; 9 bases are a match to TRBD1. Germline lookup yields CDR1 SNHLY and CDR2 FYNNEI. This CDR3 has 14 residues. Losses at the gene ends were 4 bases for V and 2 bases for J; bases not matched to a gene: 0. DNA for the CDR3: TGTGCCAGCAGTGGGACAGGGGGCAATCAGCCCCAGCATTTT. Encoded protein: CASSGTGGNQPQHF.

CDR3 region: CASTLLVANTEAFF. The CDR3 DNA is TGTGCCAGCACCCTGCTGGTCGCGAACACTGAAGCTTTCTTT. This rearrangement joins TRBV6-1 to TRBJ1-1; D is uncertain. CDR1 is MNHNS, CDR2 SASEGT, per germline. The CDR3 covers 14 residues. V dropped 7 bases and J dropped 1 base, with 13 bases sitting between them.

This rearrangement joins TRBV10-1 to TRBJ2-3, with TRBD2 matching 9 bases. J was trimmed by 0 bases and V by 2 bases; bases with no gene match: 3. Looked up from germline, CDR1 is WNHNN and CDR2 is SYGVQD (reference sequence). This CDR3 spans 16 amino acids. This CDR3 is CASSELAGISTDTQYF. CDR3 nucleotides: TGCGCCAGCAGTGAGCTAGCGGGAATTAGCACAGATACGCAGTATTTT.

Here the CDR3 reads CASSQQNLVGGGNEQFF. The CDR3 nucleotides are TGCGCCAGCAGCCAACAAAACCTCGTGGGGGGAGGAAATGAGCAGTTCTTC. This sequence joins TRBV4-1 and TRBJ2-1; weak D call: TRBD2 (6 bases). Germline CDR1 is MGHRA and CDR2 is YSYEKL. The V gene lost 2 bases and the J gene lost 7 bases, with 21 bases spanning the gap. The CDR3 length is 17 residues.

This chain uses TRBV29-1 with TRBJ2-5; 7 bases map to TRBD1. The CDR3 contains 13 residues. CDR1 is SQVTM, CDR2 ANQGSEA, per germline. Unmatched junction bases numbered 5, after V lost 4 bases and J lost 3 bases. The CDR3 loop is CSVARDSKETQYF. In DNA form, the CDR3 reads TGCAGCGTTGCACGGGACAGTAAAGAGACCCAGTACTTC.

The chain recombines TRBV9 with TRBJ2-3; the match to TRBD1 covers 7 bases. Germline CDR1 reads SGDLS; CDR2 reads YYNGEE. With 2 bases clipped from V and 10 bases from J, the junction kept 4 bases outside the gene matches. This CDR3 has 12 residues. The CDR3 coding sequence is TGTGCCAGCAGCGTGACGACAGGGCCGCAGTATTTT. Amino acid sequence: CASSVTTGPQYF.

The V gene is TRBV6-6, the J gene TRBJ1-1, with D perhaps TRBD1 (5 bases). The CDR3 sequence is 14 residues long. Germline assignment: CDR1 MNHNY and CDR2 SVGAGI (reference sequence). Trimming shortened V by 4 bases and J by 6 bases, and 15 bases separated the two germline ends. The CDR3 here is CASSLEGRRAEAFF. In DNA form, the CDR3 reads TGTGCCAGCAGTTTGGAGGGACGGAGGGCTGAAGCTTTCTTT.